Each of the 3 T cell receptor beta chains below was sequenced from the same sample in a study of blood T cells in healthy people across ages. A second about 7 to 11 cycle PCR used barcoded and J-beta primers. TCRdb re-called the 5' RACE reads with MiXCR, one entry per CDR3 protein. Of about 940,000 distinct CDR3 sequences detected, roughly 50% appear once; the ten largest clones hold about an eighth. Sequenced input: blood. The receptors were gathered from a man aged 30-40 years in good health.

V and J are TRBV4-1 and TRBJ2-7; TRBD1 agrees at 8 bases. The CDR3 covers 17 residues. CDR1 is MGHRA, CDR2 YSYEKL, per germline. V was clipped by 0 bases and J by 3 bases; unmatched bases: 10. The CDR3 protein is CASSQEGLGDRLYEQYF. The CDR3, as DNA: TGCGCCAGCAGCCAAGAAGGCTTGGGGGACAGGCTCTACGAGCAGTACTTC.

The rearrangement joins TRBV7-3 to TRBJ2-3, with 12 nucleotides matching TRBD1. With 4 bases clipped from V and 2 bases from J, the junction kept 7 bases outside the gene matches. This CDR3 contains 17 residues. CDR1 and CDR2 (germline): SGHTA, FQGTGA. DNA of the CDR3: TGTGCCAGCAGCTCCGGGACAGGGGGCTACCTCACAGATACGCAGTATTTT. Protein sequence: CASSSGTGGYLTDTQYF.

This clonotype came up once. The chain joins TRBV21-1 to TRBJ2-7. TRBV21-1 is a known pseudogene. The CDR3 length is 14 residues. CDR3 nucleotides: TGTGCCAGCAGCAAAGTAGGTAGCTCCTACGAGCAGTACTTC. Its translation: CASSKVGSSYEQYF.